The rows below give T cell receptor beta chains drawn from one sample of a study of identical twins. One entry per CDR3 protein, called by TCRdb with MiXCR from the 5' RACE reads. The table records about 330,000 distinct CDR3 sequences, around 12% of them present only once. This same sample was also part of a study on yellow fever vaccine responses in identical twins.

The sample consisted of CD8+ T cells sorted from blood. The receptors were gathered from a woman between 18 and 29 years old in good health. Each CDR3 is given with its conserved first and last residue. D genes are given only for firm matches. Size tells how often a clone was seen (once, few, many) or the class of an expanded clone, and some rows leave it out.

D gene	clone size	V gene	J gene	CDR3 protein	CDR3 DNA
-	many	TRBV4-1	TRBJ2-1	CASSQDLGPVYNEQFF	TGCGCCAGCAGCCAAGATTTGGGGCCGGTCTACAATGAGCAGTTCTTC
TRBD2	many	TRBV5-1	TRBJ2-1	CASSAVSGGSSYNEQFF	TGCGCCAGCAGCGCCGTTAGCGGGGGATCCTCCTACAATGAGCAGTTCTTC
TRBD2	-	TRBV29-1	TRBJ2-3	CSVGLAGGDTQYF	TGCAGCGTGGGACTAGCGGGAGGTGATACGCAGTATTTT
TRBD2	few	TRBV7-6	TRBJ2-3	CASSARTSGGTDTQYF	TGTGCCAGCAGCGCCCGGACTAGCGGGGGAACAGATACGCAGTATTTT
TRBD1	-	TRBV7-9	TRBJ1-1	CASSEGQGENTEAFF	TGTGCCAGCAGCGAGGGACAGGGGGAGAACACTGAAGCTTTCTTT
-	-	TRBV29-1	TRBJ2-7	CSVGSGIHEQYF	TGCAGCGTTGGGTCGGGGATCCACGAGCAGTACTTC
-	few	TRBV24-1	TRBJ2-5	CATSDFGQLQETQYF	TGTGCCACCAGTGATTTCGGACAGTTACAAGAGACCCAGTACTTC
-	few	TRBV4-1	TRBJ2-7	CASSQEPRASDEQYF	TGCGCCAGCAGCCAAGAGCCTCGTGCCAGCGACGAGCAGTACTTC
-	few	TRBV19	TRBJ2-4	CASSIGVSGNIQYF	TGTGCCAGTAGTATAGGAGTTAGTGGAAACATTCAGTACTTC
-	-	TRBV20-1	TRBJ1-5	CSARVSWGYSNQPQHF	TGCAGTGCTAGAGTTTCATGGGGTTATAGCAATCAGCCCCAGCATTTT
-	few	TRBV7-9	TRBJ1-6	CASSTGRSPLHF	TGTGCCAGCAGCACAGGGCGGTCACCCCTCCACTTT
TRBD2	-	TRBV11-1	TRBJ2-1	CASSLVGLAGGKNYNEQFF	TGTGCCAGCAGCTTAGTGGGACTAGCGGGAGGGAAAAACTACAATGAGCAGTTCTTC
TRBD2	few	TRBV12-3/TRBV12-4	TRBJ2-7	CASSMGTSGSSYEQYF	TGTGCCAGCAGTATGGGGACTAGCGGGAGTTCCTACGAGCAGTACTTC
-	-	TRBV20-1	TRBJ2-7	CSAGSGAYEQYF	TGCAGTGCAGGTAGCGGAGCCTACGAGCAGTACTTC
-	few	TRBV10-3	TRBJ1-3	CAISDLGAYSGNTIYF	TGTGCCATCAGTGACCTGGGGGCCTACTCTGGAAACACCATATATTTT
TRBD1	few	TRBV5-6	TRBJ2-7	CASADSQQGIFSYEQYF	TGTGCCAGCGCGGACTCACAACAGGGGATCTTCTCCTACGAGCAGTACTTC
-	-	TRBV27	TRBJ2-3	CASSLSGNGATDTQYF	TGTGCCAGCAGTTTATCGGGGAATGGGGCCACAGATACGCAGTATTTT
-	few	TRBV6-1	TRBJ2-1	CASRLYNSQDEQFF	TGTGCCAGCAGACTATACAACAGTCAGGATGAGCAGTTCTTC
-	-	TRBV2	TRBJ1-1	CASSDRYNTEAFF	TGTGCCAGCAGTGACAGATACAACACTGAAGCTTTCTTT
TRBD1	few	TRBV6-8	TRBJ2-4	CASRYGQENIQYF	TGTGCCAGCAGATACGGACAGGAAAACATTCAGTACTTC
-	many	TRBV12-3/TRBV12-4	TRBJ2-1	CASTFGGQTTYNEQFF	TGTGCCAGCACCTTTGGCGGACAGACAACCTACAATGAGCAGTTCTTC
TRBD2	-	TRBV29-1	TRBJ2-5	CSAPNSGLAGNQETQYF	TGCAGCGCCCCTAACTCGGGACTAGCGGGAAACCAAGAGACCCAGTACTTC
-	few	TRBV28	TRBJ2-5	CASSPPFDRLGETQYF	TGTGCCAGCAGTCCCCCTTTTGACAGGCTAGGAGAGACCCAGTACTTC
TRBD2	-	TRBV10-2	TRBJ2-1	CASSGAGVGSEQFF	TGCGCCAGCAGTGGAGCGGGGGTCGGAAGTGAGCAGTTCTTC
-	-	TRBV15	TRBJ1-2	CATSRDLGGDAYGYTF	TGTGCCACCAGCAGAGATCTAGGAGGGGATGCCTATGGCTACACCTTC
TRBD1	-	TRBV29-1	TRBJ1-1	CSVPSFKGQGSMNTEAFF	TGCAGCGTCCCATCCTTCAAAGGACAGGGGTCGATGAACACTGAAGCTTTCTTT
-	-	TRBV2	TRBJ2-1	CASLDAVSSYNEQFF	TGTGCCAGCCTGGACGCGGTGAGCTCCTACAATGAGCAGTTCTTC
TRBD1	few	TRBV24-1	TRBJ2-2	CATSDPDRGLGTGELFF	TGTGCCACCAGTGACCCCGACAGGGGGCTAGGCACCGGGGAGCTGTTTTTT
TRBD1	-	TRBV11-2	TRBJ1-6	CASSLLDRVRGSPLHF	TGTGCCAGCAGCTTATTAGACAGGGTGAGAGGATCACCCCTCCACTTT
-	many	TRBV20-1	TRBJ2-5	CSASGADYQETQYF	TGCAGTGCTAGCGGGGCCGATTACCAAGAGACCCAGTACTTC
TRBD1	many	TRBV12-3/TRBV12-4	TRBJ1-5	CASSDRAPGSNQPQHF	TGTGCCAGCAGTGACAGGGCCCCTGGGAGCAATCAGCCCCAGCATTTT
TRBD2	many	TRBV3-1	TRBJ2-1	CASSVRGSGRAVDEQFF	TGTGCCAGCAGCGTCCGAGGTAGCGGGAGGGCCGTGGATGAGCAGTTCTTC
-	few	TRBV5-1	TRBJ2-2	CASSFRDGSTGELFF	TGCGCCAGCAGCTTCCGGGACGGATCGACCGGGGAGCTGTTTTTT
-	-	TRBV11-2	TRBJ2-2	CASSFNRVLGPNTGELFF	TGTGCCAGCAGCTTCAACAGGGTCCTAGGCCCGAACACCGGGGAGCTGTTTTTT
TRBD2	many	TRBV7-3	TRBJ2-1	CASSPSPGGYEQFF	TGTGCCAGCAGCCCCTCCCCGGGGGGGTATGAGCAGTTCTTC
TRBD1	-	TRBV20-1	TRBJ2-1	CSAPGTDVPSYNEQFF	TGCAGTGCCCCGGGGACAGATGTTCCTTCCTACAATGAGCAGTTCTTC
-	few	TRBV7-9	TRBJ1-4	CASSIPSGWGQNEKLFF	TGTGCCAGCAGCATCCCCTCTGGTTGGGGCCAAAATGAAAAACTGTTTTTT
-	-	TRBV5-1	TRBJ2-1	CASSLEGIPSYNEQFF	TGCGCCAGCAGCTTGGAAGGAATTCCCTCCTACAATGAGCAGTTCTTC
TRBD1	-	TRBV4-1	TRBJ1-1	CASSQDQGVYTEAFF	TGCGCCAGCAGCCAAGACCAGGGGGTGTACACTGAAGCTTTCTTT
TRBD1	-	TRBV7-9	TRBJ1-2	CASSSGGYDGYTF	TGTGCCAGCAGCTCAGGGGGATACGATGGCTACACCTTC
-	few	TRBV3-1	TRBJ1-6	CASSQEMGFRGSPLHF	TGTGCCAGCAGCCAAGAGATGGGATTTAGGGGTTCACCCCTCCACTTT
-	-	TRBV11-2	TRBJ2-2	CASSLVFSDTGELFF	TGTGCCAGCAGCTTAGTGTTCTCAGATACCGGGGAGCTGTTTTTT